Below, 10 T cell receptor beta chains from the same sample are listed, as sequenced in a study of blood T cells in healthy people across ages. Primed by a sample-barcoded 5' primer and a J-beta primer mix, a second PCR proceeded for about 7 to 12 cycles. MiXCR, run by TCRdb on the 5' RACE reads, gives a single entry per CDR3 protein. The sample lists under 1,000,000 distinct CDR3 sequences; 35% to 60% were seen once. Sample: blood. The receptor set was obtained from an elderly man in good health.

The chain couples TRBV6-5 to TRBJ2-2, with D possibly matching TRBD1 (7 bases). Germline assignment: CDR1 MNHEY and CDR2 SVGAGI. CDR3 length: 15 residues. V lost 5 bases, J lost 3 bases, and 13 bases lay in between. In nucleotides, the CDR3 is TGTGCCAGCAGTCTCAGGGGGGATTACACCGGGGAGCTGTTTTTT. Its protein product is CASSLRGDYTGELFF.

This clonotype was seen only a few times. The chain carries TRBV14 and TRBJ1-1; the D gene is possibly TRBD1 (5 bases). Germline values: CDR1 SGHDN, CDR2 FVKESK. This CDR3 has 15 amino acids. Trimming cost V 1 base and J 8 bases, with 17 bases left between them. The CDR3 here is CASSQVTGGVSEAFF. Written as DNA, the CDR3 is TGTGCCAGCAGCCAAGTTACAGGCGGAGTATCCGAAGCTTTCTTT.

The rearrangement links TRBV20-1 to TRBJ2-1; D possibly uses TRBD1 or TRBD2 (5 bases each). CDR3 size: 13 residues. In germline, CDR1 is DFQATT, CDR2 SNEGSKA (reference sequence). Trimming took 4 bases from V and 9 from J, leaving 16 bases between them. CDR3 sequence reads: CSAIGTLAPEQFF. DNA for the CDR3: TGCAGTGCTATAGGGACCCTAGCACCTGAGCAGTTCTTC.

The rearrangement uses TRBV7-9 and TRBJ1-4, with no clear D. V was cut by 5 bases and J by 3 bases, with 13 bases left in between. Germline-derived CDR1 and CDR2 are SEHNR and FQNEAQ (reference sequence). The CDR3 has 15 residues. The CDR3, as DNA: TGTGCCAGCAGCCAGCCGGGGTTCTCTAATGAAAAACTGTTTTTT. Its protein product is CASSQPGFSNEKLFF.

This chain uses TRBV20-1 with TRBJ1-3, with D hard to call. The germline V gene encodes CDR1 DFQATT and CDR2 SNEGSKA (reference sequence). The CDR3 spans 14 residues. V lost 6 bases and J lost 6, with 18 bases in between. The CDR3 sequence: CSASRSGNPNTIYF. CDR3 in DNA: TGCAGTGCCAGTCGGTCCGGAAACCCAAACACCATATATTTT.

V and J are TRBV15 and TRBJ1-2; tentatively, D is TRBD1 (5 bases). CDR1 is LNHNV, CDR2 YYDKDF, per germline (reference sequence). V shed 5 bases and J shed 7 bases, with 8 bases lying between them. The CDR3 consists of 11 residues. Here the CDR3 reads CATSPGLGYTF. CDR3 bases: TGTGCCACCAGCCCAGGGCTTGGCTACACCTTC.

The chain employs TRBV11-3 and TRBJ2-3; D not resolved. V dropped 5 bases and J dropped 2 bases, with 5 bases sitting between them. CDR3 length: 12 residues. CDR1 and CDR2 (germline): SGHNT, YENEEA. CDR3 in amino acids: CASSAHTDTQYF. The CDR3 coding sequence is TGTGCCAGCAGCGCCCACACAGATACGCAGTATTTT.

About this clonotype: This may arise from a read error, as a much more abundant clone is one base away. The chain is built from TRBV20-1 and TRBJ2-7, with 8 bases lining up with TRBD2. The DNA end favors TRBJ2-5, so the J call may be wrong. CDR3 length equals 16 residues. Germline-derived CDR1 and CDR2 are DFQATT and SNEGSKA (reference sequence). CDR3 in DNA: TGCAGTGCTAGAGCTTTACGGGAGGGCCAGTCGGGGACCCAGTACTTC. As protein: CSARALREGQSGTQYF.

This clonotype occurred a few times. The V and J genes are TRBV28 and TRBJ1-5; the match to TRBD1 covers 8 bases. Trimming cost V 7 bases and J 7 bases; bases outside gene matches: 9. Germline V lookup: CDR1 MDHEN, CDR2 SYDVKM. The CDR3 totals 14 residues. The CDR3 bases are TGTGCCAGCATTACCGGACAGGGAGGCCAGCCCCAGCATTTT. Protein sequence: CASITGQGGQPQHF.

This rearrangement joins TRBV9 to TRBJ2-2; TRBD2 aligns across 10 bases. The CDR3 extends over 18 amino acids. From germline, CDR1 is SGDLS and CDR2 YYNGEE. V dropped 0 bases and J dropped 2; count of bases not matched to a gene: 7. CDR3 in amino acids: CASSVEASGSGNTGELFF. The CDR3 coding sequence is TGTGCCAGCAGCGTAGAGGCTAGCGGGAGCGGTAACACCGGGGAGCTGTTTTTT. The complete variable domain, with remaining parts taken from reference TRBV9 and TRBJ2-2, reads DSGVTQTPKHLITATGQRVTLRCSPRSGDLSVYWYQQSLDQGLQFLIQYYNGEERAKGNILERFSAQQFPDLHSELNLSSLELGDSALYFCASSVEASGSGNTGELFFGEGSRLTVL.